The sample holds a few counts of the clone carrying this T cell receptor (beta chain). This record belongs to a study of blood T cell repertoires in COVID-19. Looking at the study overall: Samples taken during acute and convalescent COVID-19 were collected in the United States, Italy and Spain.

TCRdb keeps only in-frame clones here, not all; method: immunoSEQ multiplex PCR. Here the sample spans about 190,000 clones, 80% to 85% being singletons. V lost 5 bases, J lost 4 bases, and 4 bases stayed unmatched. CDR1 LNHDA and CDR2 SQIVND come from the germline V gene (reference sequence). This CDR3 is built from 14 residues. Sequenced input: peripheral blood. V gene TRBV19 combines with J gene TRBJ2-7; 11 nucleotides line up with TRBD2. The origin of this receptor is a woman aged 40 to 50 with acute or convalescent COVID-19. The CDR3 bases are TGTGCCAGTAGTCTTCGGACTAGCGGGTACGAGCAGTACTTC. It specifies CASSLRTSGYEQYF.